What follows describes a single T cell receptor (beta chain). Its specificity is not known. Deletions cut 5 bases from V and 5 bases from J, with 10 bases between. This CDR3 comprises 12 residues. The V gene's germline CDR1 is LNHDA and CDR2 SQIVND (reference sequence). The sample comes from a study of cytomegalovirus exposure and HLA in healthy donors. On the study more broadly: Inside one of the first data releases sat about 85 million unique TCRs taken from HLA-typed donors. Genotyping showed roughly 77% of over 350 donors falling in the Caucasian-associated ancestry cluster. Study outcomes and limitations: Most TCRs appeared rarely, but some public TCRs recurred in many donors.

Use of 60 Vbeta and 13 Jbeta primers characterized the PCR. Sequencing used immunoSEQ multiplex PCR; TCRdb keeps in-frame clones, though not all of them. The data hold some 100,000 clones, with around 74% observed a single time. Sequenced: PBMCs. The clonotype originates from a male donor in good health and CMV-seropositive. The rearrangement uses TRBV19 and TRBJ2-7; a weak D match, TRBD2 (6 bases). Here the CDR3 DNA reads TGTGCCAGTAGTTGGGGCGGGGACGAGCAGTACTTC. This sequence encodes CASSWGGDEQYF.